This T cell receptor beta chain was identified during a study of patients and donors after allogeneic stem cell transplantation. TCRdb reprocessed the RT-PCR reads with MiXCR, giving one entry per CDR3 protein. The sample includes some 880,000 distinct CDR3 sequences, around 17% of them seen just once. This clonotype was seen more than once but under ten times. The V gene's germline CDR1 is SGHNT and CDR2 YYREEE (reference sequence). V gave up 7 bases and J gave up 2 bases, with 11 bases separating them. CDR3 length: 13 amino acids. This TCR was recovered from a human donor who was either an allogeneic HSCT recipient or a stem cell or donor lymphocyte infusion donor (not recorded which). It is not recorded whose cells these are; they may come from a transplant donor. The chain uses TRBV5-4 and TRBJ2-3; D may correspond to TRBD1 or TRBD2 (6 bases each). Sequencing was performed on blood, either unsorted or a sorted T cell fraction (not recorded which). CDR3 in amino acids: CASGGRSTDTQYF. The CDR3 nucleotides read TGTGCCAGCGGGGGGCGATCCACAGATACGCAGTATTTT.